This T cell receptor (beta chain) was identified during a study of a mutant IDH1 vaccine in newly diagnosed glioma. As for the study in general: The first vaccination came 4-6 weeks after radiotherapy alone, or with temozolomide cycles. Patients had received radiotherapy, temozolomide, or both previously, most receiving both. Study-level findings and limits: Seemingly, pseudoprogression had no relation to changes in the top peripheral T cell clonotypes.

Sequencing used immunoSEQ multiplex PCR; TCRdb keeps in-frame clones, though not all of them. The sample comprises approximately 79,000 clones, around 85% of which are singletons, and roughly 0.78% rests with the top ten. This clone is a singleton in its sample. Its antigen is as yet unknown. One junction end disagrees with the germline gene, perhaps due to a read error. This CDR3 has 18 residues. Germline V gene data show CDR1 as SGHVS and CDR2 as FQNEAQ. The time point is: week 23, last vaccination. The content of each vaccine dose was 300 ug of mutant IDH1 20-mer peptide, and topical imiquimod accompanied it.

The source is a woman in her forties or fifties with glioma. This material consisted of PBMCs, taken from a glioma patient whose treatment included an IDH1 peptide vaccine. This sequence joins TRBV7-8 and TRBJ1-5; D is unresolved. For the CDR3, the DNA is TGTGCCAGCAGCCTCCGGACGGAAGGACGGACTACTAATCGGCCCCAGCATTTT. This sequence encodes CASSLRTEGRTTNRPQHF.